The 20 T cell receptor beta chains below all came from one sample that was sequenced in a study of graft-versus-host responses after intestinal transplantation. Assay: immunoSEQ multiplex PCR; the TCRdb copy retains only in-frame clones and omits some. The sample carries about 10,000 clones, around 91% recorded once. The sequencing here drew on PBMCs, taken about 47 days after intestinal transplant. These receptors came from a human patient who received an intestinal transplant, so some T cells may come from the graft donor.

J is TRBJ1-1 and V is TRBV7-6, with 7 bases matching TRBD1. The ends lost 5 bases at V and 0 bases at J; junction bases unmatched: 9. Germline values: CDR1 SGHVS, CDR2 FNYEAQ. The CDR3 consists of 16 residues. This CDR3 is CASSAGTESMNTEAFF. CDR3 bases: TGTGCCAGCAGCGCGGGGACAGAGAGCATGAACACTGAAGCTTTCTTT.

Notes on this clone: Germline and junction disagree at one end, which may indicate a read error. Other DNA variants within this sample encode the same CDR3. The chain joins TRBV28 to TRBJ1-1; D gene uncertain. From germline, CDR1 is MDHEN and CDR2 SYDVKM. The CDR3 has 12 amino acids. CDR3 region: CASSLSNTEAFF. The CDR3 region has the DNA TGTGCCAGCAGTTTATCTAACACCGAAGCTTTCTTT. Variable domain in full (rest from reference TRBV28 and TRBJ1-1): DVKVTQSSRYLVKRTGEKVFLECVQDMDHENMFWYRQDPGLGLRLIYFSYDVKMKEKGDIPEGYSVSREKKERFSLILESASTNQTSMYLCASSLSNTEAFFGQGTRLTVV.

The chain is built from TRBV13 and TRBJ1-2; 7 bases agree with TRBD1. V shed 7 bases and J 0 bases; nucleotides not matched to a gene: 5. CDR3 length: 14 amino acids. Germline-derived CDR1 and CDR2 are PRHDT and FYEKMQ (reference sequence). CDR3 sequence: CASTFRGSNYGYTF. The CDR3 nucleotides read TGTGCCAGCACCTTCAGGGGGTCTAACTATGGCTACACCTTC.

This clone has just a few counts. This chain joins TRBV2 and TRBJ2-7; a possible D gene is TRBD1 (6 bases). The CDR3 is made up of 16 amino acids. V lost 2 bases, J lost 3 bases, and 17 bases lay in between. Looked up from germline, CDR1 is SNHLY and CDR2 is FYNNEI. The CDR3 sequence: CASSESTGPIFYEQYF. In DNA form, the CDR3 reads TGTGCCAGCAGTGAATCGACAGGCCCCATCTTCTACGAGCAGTACTTC.

This sequence joins TRBV5-1 and TRBJ2-5; a possible D gene is TRBD1 (5 bases). Deletions cut 4 bases from V and 1 base from J, with 17 bases between. The V gene's germline CDR1 is SGHRS and CDR2 YFSETQ. The length of the CDR3 is 16 residues. The CDR3 region is CASSPRGGRGQETQYF. The CDR3 DNA is TGCGCCAGCAGCCCTAGGGGTGGTCGCGGCCAAGAGACCCAGTACTTC.

The chain is built from TRBV5-4 and TRBJ2-5; 15 nucleotides match TRBD2. This CDR3 is built from 15 residues. Germline CDR1 and CDR2: SGHNT and YYREEE (reference sequence). V shed 4 bases, J shed 5 bases, and the junction held 3 bases outside the gene matches. The CDR3 reads CASSPGLAGGETQYF. The CDR3 coding sequence is TGTGCCAGCAGCCCTGGACTAGCGGGAGGGGAGACCCAGTACTTC.

V gene TRBV2 combines with J gene TRBJ2-2; TRBD1 agrees at 7 bases. CDR3 length: 18 amino acids. Germline-derived CDR1 and CDR2 are SNHLY and FYNNEI. V trimming: 3 bases; J trimming: 4 bases; junction bases outside the gene matches: 14. CDR3 residues: CASSDSSQGTDLTGELFF. In nucleotides, the CDR3 is TGTGCCAGCAGTGATTCGTCTCAGGGGACAGACCTCACCGGGGAGCTGTTTTTT.

J is TRBJ1-5 and V is TRBV4-1; the D is unclear. V was trimmed by 0 bases and J by 9 bases, leaving 15 bases between them. The CDR3 is made up of 15 amino acids. CDR1 MGHRA and CDR2 YSYEKL come from the germline V gene. Written as DNA, the CDR3 is TGCGCCAGCAGCCAAGATGACTCGGCCCTTTGGCCCCAGCATTTT. Translated, it gives CASSQDDSALWPQHF.

This sequence joins TRBV12-5 and TRBJ1-2, with 7 bases matching TRBD1. J lost 7 bases, V lost 5 bases, and 10 bases had no gene match. The CDR3 has 14 amino acids. Germline values: CDR1 LGHNT, CDR2 FRNRAP. DNA of the CDR3: TGTGCTAGTGGTCCATCCACAGGGGCCTCTGGCTACACCTTC. Its translation: CASGPSTGASGYTF.

The chain combines TRBV7-9 with TRBJ2-1, with D perhaps matching TRBD2 (6 bases). The ends were cut back, 2 bases at V and 14 bases at J, with 16 bases in the middle. The length of the CDR3 is 13 residues. Per the germline V gene, CDR1 is SEHNR and CDR2 is FQNEAQ (reference sequence). In DNA, the CDR3 is TGTGCCAGCAGCTTACGTGAGGGCGGGGCGGAGTTCTTC. Its translation: CASSLREGGAEFF.

This clone was seen more than once but under ten times. This chain links TRBV13 with TRBJ1-1, with 10 nucleotides matching TRBD1. CDR3 length equals 16 residues. Trimming removed 8 bases from V and 1 base from J; junction bases left unmatched: 10. The germline gives CDR1 PRHDT, CDR2 FYEKMQ (reference sequence). CDR3 in DNA: TGTGCCAGCCTGTACATAAGGACAGGGGGGAACACTGAAGCTTTCTTT. Translated, it gives CASLYIRTGGNTEAFF.

CDR3 residues: CAIRPDTGVFYNEQFF. CDR3 coding DNA: TGTGCCATCAGGCCAGATACAGGGGTTTTTTACAATGAGCAGTTCTTC. The chain uses TRBV10-3 and TRBJ2-1; 7 nucleotides align to TRBD1. The CDR3 consists of 16 residues. Germline V gives CDR1 ENHRY, CDR2 SYGVKD. The J segment lost 4 bases and the V segment lost 6 bases, leaving 12 bases of the junction unmatched.

Note on this clone: Other DNA variants within this sample encode the same CDR3. The rearrangement joins TRBV2 to TRBJ2-6; D gene unclear. V dropped 3 bases and J dropped 2 bases, with 8 bases sitting between them. Germline assignment: CDR1 SNHLY and CDR2 FYNNEI. The CDR3 runs 15 residues. The CDR3 DNA follows: TGTGCCAGCAGTGACAGTATCCCTGGGGCCAACGTCCTGACTTTC. Translation gives CASSDSIPGANVLTF.

This chain links TRBV7-9 with TRBJ1-1, with D unclear. Trimming left V 1 base short and J 0 bases short, with 15 bases between. This CDR3 has 17 amino acids. Germline CDR1 is SEHNR and CDR2 is FQNEAQ (reference sequence). The CDR3 DNA sequence: TGTGCCAGCAGCTTAGTAATGAACGGCCCTATGAACACTGAAGCTTTCTTT. It is translated as CASSLVMNGPMNTEAFF.

This clone is medium-sized within its sample. The rearrangement joins TRBV29-1 to TRBJ1-1; D is unclear. The germline V gene has CDR1 SQVTM and CDR2 ANQGSEA. This CDR3 is built from 12 residues. Trimming removed 3 bases from V and 2 bases from J, with 7 bases in between. This chain's CDR3 is CSVDFINTEAFF. DNA of the CDR3: TGCAGCGTTGATTTTATCAACACTGAAGCTTTCTTT. Full variable domain (remainder filled in from reference TRBV29-1 and TRBJ1-1): SAVISQKPSRDICQRGTSLTIQCQVDSQVTMMFWYRQQPGQSLTLIATANQGSEATYESGFVIDKFPISRPNLTFSTLTVSNMSPEDSSIYLCSVDFINTEAFFGQGTRLTVV.

The chain combines TRBV4-2 with TRBJ2-1; TRBD2 might be the D (6 bases). Germline CDR1 is LGHNA and CDR2 is YNFKEQ. V lost 3 bases and J lost 8, with 20 bases in between. This CDR3 has 16 residues. The CDR3 bases are TGTGCCAGCAGCCAGGAAAGGGGCGGGACGTTTGATGAGCAGTTCTTC. Protein: CASSQERGGTFDEQFF.

The V gene is TRBV7-3, the J gene TRBJ2-7; TRBD2 matches 7 bases. The germline V gene encodes CDR1 SGHTA and CDR2 FQGTGA. With V trimmed by 2 bases and J by 6 bases, 13 bases remained unmatched. The CDR3 contains 16 residues. The CDR3 nucleotides are TGTGCCAGCAGCTTAGGCTTAGGCGGGAGCCCCTCCGAGCAGTACTTC. As protein: CASSLGLGGSPSEQYF. Complete variable domain (other parts from reference TRBV7-3 and TRBJ2-7): GAGVSQTPSNKVTEKGKYVELRCDPISGHTALYWYRQSLGQGPEFLIYFQGTGAADDSGLPNDRFFAVRPEGSVSTLKIQRTERGDSAVYLCASSLGLGGSPSEQYFGPGTRLTVT.

J is TRBJ1-1 and V is TRBV10-2; possibly TRBD1 for D (6 bases). The length of the CDR3 is 16 residues. The V gene lost 8 bases and the J gene lost 0 bases, with 19 bases spanning the gap. CDR1 WSHSY and CDR2 SAAADI come from the germline V gene. The CDR3 nucleotides are TGCGCCAGCGTACCTCCCCAGGGGACAATGAACACTGAAGCTTTCTTT. Translated, it gives CASVPPQGTMNTEAFF.

The rearrangement links TRBV19 to TRBJ1-3; D is unclear. Per the germline V gene, CDR1 is LNHDA and CDR2 is SQIVND (reference sequence). The CDR3 covers 14 residues. Deletions cut 5 bases from V and 1 base from J, with 9 bases between. The CDR3 region is CASSPSRSGNTIYF. CDR3 coding DNA: TGTGCCAGTAGTCCCTCGAGGTCTGGAAACACCATATATTTT.

The rearrangement uses TRBV6-6 and TRBJ1-2; D may be TRBD1 (6 bases). This CDR3 region has 16 residues. Germline V gene data show CDR1 as MNHNY and CDR2 as SVGAGI (reference sequence). V lost 2 bases and J lost 3, with 16 bases in between. The CDR3 region is CASSYGDTVTHYGYTF. The CDR3 DNA sequence: TGTGCCAGCAGTTACGGGGACACGGTGACCCACTATGGCTACACCTTC.